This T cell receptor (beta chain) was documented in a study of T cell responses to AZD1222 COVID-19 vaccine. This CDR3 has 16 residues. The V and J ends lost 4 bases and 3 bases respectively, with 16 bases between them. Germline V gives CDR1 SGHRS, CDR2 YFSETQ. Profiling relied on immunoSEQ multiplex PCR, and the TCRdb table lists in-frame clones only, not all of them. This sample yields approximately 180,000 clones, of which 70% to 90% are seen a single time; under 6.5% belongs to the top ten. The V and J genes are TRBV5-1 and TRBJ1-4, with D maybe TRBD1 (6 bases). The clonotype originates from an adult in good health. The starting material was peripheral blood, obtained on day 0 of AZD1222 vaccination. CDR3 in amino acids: CASSLNPRGANEKLFF. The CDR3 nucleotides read TGCGCCAGCAGCCTCAATCCCAGGGGTGCTAATGAAAAACTGTTTTTT.